Listed below are T cell receptor beta chains from one sample, sequenced in a study of Ad26.COV2.S vaccination and SARS-CoV-2 variants. Repertoires were generated with immunoSEQ multiplex PCR, while TCRdb's copy carries only in-frame clones and drops some. The table has some 340,000 clones, around 84% seen once. The sequencing here drew on peripheral blood, taken in a trial of Ad26.COV2.S vaccine versus placebo. The receptors shown here come from a person between 18 and 60 years old who received the Ad26.COV2.S COVID-19 vaccine or a placebo. The CDR3 runs from the conserved cysteine through the conserved F or W. The D gene is left open where the match is weak. The size field is filled for only some rows; it gives once, few, many or a size class.

len	abundance	v_gene	j_gene	d_gene	CDR3aa	CDR3nt
20	.	TRBV6-2/TRBV6-3	TRBJ2-5	TRBD2	CASSYSMWTSGRTLQETQYF	TGTGCCAGCAGTTACTCGATGTGGACTAGCGGGAGAACCCTTCAAGAGACCCAGTACTTC
14	.	TRBV25-1	TRBJ1-6	.	CASSGGLGNSPLHF	TGTGCCAGCAGTGGGGGGCTCGGTAATTCACCCCTCCACTTT
19	.	TRBV10-3	TRBJ2-7	TRBD1	CAISGDRGPLKSETYEQYF	TGTGCCATCAGTGGGGACAGGGGGCCCCTCAAGTCTGAAACCTACGAGCAGTACTTC
14	.	TRBV7-3	TRBJ2-1	.	CASSDRSGNNEQFF	TGTGCCAGCAGCGACAGAAGTGGGAACAATGAGCAGTTCTTC
14	.	TRBV28	TRBJ2-6	.	CASNVNSGANVLTF	TGTGCCAGCAACGTGAACTCTGGGGCCAACGTCCTGACTTTC
14	.	TRBV5-4	TRBJ2-3	.	CASSSQKRTDTQYF	TGTGCCAGCAGCTCTCAGAAACGCACAGATACGCAGTATTTT
14	few	TRBV9	TRBJ2-2	.	CASSDLANTGELFF	TGTGCCAGCAGCGACCTAGCGAACACCGGGGAGCTGTTTTTT
16	.	TRBV23-1	TRBJ2-7	.	CASSPRRRGYSYEQYF	TGCGCCAGCAGTCCCCGGCGAAGGGGTTACTCCTACGAGCAGTACTTC
14	.	TRBV5-6	TRBJ2-2	.	CASSRGTNTGELFF	TGTGCCAGCAGCCGGGGGACGAACACCGGGGAGCTGTTTTTT
13	.	TRBV30	TRBJ2-7	TRBD1	CAWNRQGSYEQYF	TGTGCCTGGAACCGACAGGGATCCTACGAGCAGTACTTC
13	.	TRBV5-1	TRBJ1-1	.	CASSFTENTEAFF	TGCGCCAGCAGCTTCACAGAGAACACTGAAGCTTTCTTT
13	.	TRBV3-1/TRBV3-2	TRBJ1-5	.	CASSQFQGQPQHF	TGTGCCAGCAGCCAGTTCCAGGGTCAGCCCCAGCATTTT
15	.	TRBV14	TRBJ2-7	.	CASSQGVGASYEQYF	TGTGCCAGCAGCCAAGGGGTGGGGGCCTCCTACGAGCAGTACTTC
14	.	TRBV3-1/TRBV3-2	TRBJ1-4	.	CASSRDSLGEKLFF	TGTGCCAGCAGCCGAGACAGTCTAGGAGAAAAACTGTTTTTT
14	.	TRBV11-3	TRBJ1-5	.	CASRLTTHVQPQHF	TGTGCCAGCAGGTTAACAACCCACGTTCAGCCCCAGCATTTT
16	.	TRBV10-1	TRBJ2-5	.	CASSESRLDLQETQYF	TGCGCCAGCAGTGAGTCCCGACTAGACCTACAAGAGACCCAGTACTTC
16	few	TRBV13	TRBJ2-2	TRBD2	CASRQLAEMNTGELFF	TGTGCCAGCCGCCAACTAGCGGAAATGAACACCGGGGAGCTGTTTTTT
15	.	TRBV9	TRBJ1-1	.	CASSVDPGRGTEAFF	TGTGCCAGCAGCGTAGACCCGGGTCGGGGCACTGAAGCTTTCTTT
16	.	TRBV19	TRBJ1-5	TRBD1	CASSHTDRGSNQPQHF	TGTGCCAGTAGTCATACGGACAGGGGGAGCAATCAGCCCCAGCATTTT
14	.	TRBV5-6	TRBJ1-2	.	CASSLESWRYGYTF	TGTGCCAGCAGCTTGGAGTCTTGGCGCTATGGCTACACCTTC
16	.	TRBV6-5	TRBJ2-5	TRBD1	CASSYSGTGVQETQYF	TGTGCCAGCAGTTACTCGGGGACAGGGGTCCAAGAGACCCAGTACTTC
17	.	TRBV6-1	TRBJ1-2	TRBD1	CASSEAQGQSKAYGYTF	TGTGCCAGCAGTGAAGCGCAGGGACAGTCTAAAGCCTATGGCTACACCTTC